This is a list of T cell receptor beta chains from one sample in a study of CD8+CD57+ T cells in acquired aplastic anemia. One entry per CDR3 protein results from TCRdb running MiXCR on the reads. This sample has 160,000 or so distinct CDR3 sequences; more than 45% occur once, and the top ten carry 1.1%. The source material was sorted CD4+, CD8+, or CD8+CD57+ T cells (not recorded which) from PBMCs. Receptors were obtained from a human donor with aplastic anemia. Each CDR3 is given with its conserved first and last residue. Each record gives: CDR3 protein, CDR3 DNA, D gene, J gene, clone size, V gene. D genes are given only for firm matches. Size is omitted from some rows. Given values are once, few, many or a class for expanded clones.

CDR3aa: CATSDRLAPSYNEQFF
CDR3nt: TGTGCCACCAGTGATCGACTAGCGCCCTCCTACAATGAGCAGTTCTTC
d_gene: TRBD2
j_gene: TRBJ2-1
abundance: NA
v_gene: TRBV24-1

CDR3aa: CASSPVAGRENGYTF
CDR3nt: TGTGCCAGCAGCCCCGTGGCAGGGAGGGAGAATGGCTACACCTTC
d_gene: NA
j_gene: TRBJ1-2
abundance: many
v_gene: TRBV5-8

CDR3aa: CAISRVGYGYTF
CDR3nt: TGTGCCATCAGCAGGGTAGGGTATGGCTACACCTTC
d_gene: NA
j_gene: TRBJ1-2
abundance: NA
v_gene: TRBV15

CDR3aa: CASSLDQADTQYF
CDR3nt: TGTGCCAGCAGCTTAGATCAAGCAGATACGCAGTATTTT
d_gene: NA
j_gene: TRBJ2-3
abundance: many
v_gene: TRBV7-2

CDR3aa: CASSPDRVLSYEQYF
CDR3nt: TGTGCCAGCTCACCCGACAGGGTCCTCTCCTACGAGCAGTACTTC
d_gene: TRBD1
j_gene: TRBJ2-7
abundance: few
v_gene: TRBV18

CDR3aa: CASMVVTTRGSPLHF
CDR3nt: TGTGCCAGCATGGTCGTTACTACCAGGGGGTCACCCCTCCACTTT
d_gene: TRBD1
j_gene: TRBJ1-6
abundance: NA
v_gene: TRBV2

CDR3aa: CASSLNGGAKTQYF
CDR3nt: TGTGCCAGCAGTCTAAACGGGGGGGCGAAGACCCAGTACTTC
d_gene: TRBD2
j_gene: TRBJ2-5
abundance: NA
v_gene: TRBV25-1

CDR3aa: CASSLAATHNEQFF
CDR3nt: TGTGCCAGCAGCTTAGCCGCCACCCACAATGAGCAGTTCTTC
d_gene: NA
j_gene: TRBJ2-1
abundance: many
v_gene: TRBV7-2

CDR3aa: CASSIGQRDNQPQHF
CDR3nt: TGTGCCAGTAGTATAGGACAGAGAGACAATCAGCCCCAGCATTTT
d_gene: NA
j_gene: TRBJ1-5
abundance: few
v_gene: TRBV19

CDR3aa: CASSFEATVSDTQYF
CDR3nt: TGTGCCAGCAGCTTTGAGGCAACGGTCTCAGATACGCAGTATTTT
d_gene: NA
j_gene: TRBJ2-3
abundance: many
v_gene: TRBV7-3

CDR3aa: CASSLSLETRGNSPLHF
CDR3nt: TGCGCCAGCAGCTTGTCACTGGAGACGCGGGGGAATTCACCCCTCCACTTT
d_gene: NA
j_gene: TRBJ1-6
abundance: NA
v_gene: TRBV5-1